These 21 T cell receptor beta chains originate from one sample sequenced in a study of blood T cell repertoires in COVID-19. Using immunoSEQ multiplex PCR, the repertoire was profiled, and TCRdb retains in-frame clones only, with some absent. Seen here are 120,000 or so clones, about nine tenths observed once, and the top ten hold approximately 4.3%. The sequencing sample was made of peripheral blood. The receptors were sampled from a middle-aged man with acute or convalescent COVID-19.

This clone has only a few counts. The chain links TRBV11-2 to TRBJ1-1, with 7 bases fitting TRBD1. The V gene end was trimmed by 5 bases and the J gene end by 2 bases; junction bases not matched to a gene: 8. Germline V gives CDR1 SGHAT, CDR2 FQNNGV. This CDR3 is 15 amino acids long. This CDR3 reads CASSQTGRENTEAFF. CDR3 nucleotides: TGTGCCAGCAGCCAGACAGGGCGGGAAAACACTGAAGCTTTCTTT.

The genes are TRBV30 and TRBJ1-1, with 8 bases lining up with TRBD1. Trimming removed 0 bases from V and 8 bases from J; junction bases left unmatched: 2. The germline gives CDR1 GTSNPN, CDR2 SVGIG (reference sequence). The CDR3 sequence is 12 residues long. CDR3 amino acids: CAWSVRDREAFF. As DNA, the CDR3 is TGTGCCTGGAGTGTACGGGACAGGGAAGCTTTCTTT.

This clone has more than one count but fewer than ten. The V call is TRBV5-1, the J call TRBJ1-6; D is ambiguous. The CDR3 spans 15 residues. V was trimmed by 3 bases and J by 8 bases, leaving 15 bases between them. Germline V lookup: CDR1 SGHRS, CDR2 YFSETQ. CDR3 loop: CASSWRQAEDSPLHF. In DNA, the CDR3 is TGCGCCAGCAGCTGGAGGCAGGCCGAGGATTCACCCCTCCACTTT.

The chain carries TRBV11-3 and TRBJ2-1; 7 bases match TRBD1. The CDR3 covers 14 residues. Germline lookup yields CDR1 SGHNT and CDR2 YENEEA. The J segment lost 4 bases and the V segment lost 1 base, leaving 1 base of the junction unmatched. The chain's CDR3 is CASSLGTGYNEQFF. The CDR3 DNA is TGTGCCAGCAGCTTAGGGACAGGATACAATGAGCAGTTCTTC. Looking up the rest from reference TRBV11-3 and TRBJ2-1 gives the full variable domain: EAGVVQSPRYKIIEKKQPVAFWCNPISGHNTLYWYLQNLGQGPELLIRYENEEAVDDSQLPKDRFSAERLKGVDSTLKIQPAELGDSAVYLCASSLGTGYNEQFFGPGTRLTVL.

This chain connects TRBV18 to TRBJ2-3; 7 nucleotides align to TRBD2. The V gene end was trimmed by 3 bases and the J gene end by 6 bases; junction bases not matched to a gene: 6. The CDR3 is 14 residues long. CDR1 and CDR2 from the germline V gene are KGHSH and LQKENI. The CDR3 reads CASSPGLDFDTQYF. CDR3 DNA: TGTGCCAGCTCACCCGGACTAGATTTCGATACGCAGTATTTT.

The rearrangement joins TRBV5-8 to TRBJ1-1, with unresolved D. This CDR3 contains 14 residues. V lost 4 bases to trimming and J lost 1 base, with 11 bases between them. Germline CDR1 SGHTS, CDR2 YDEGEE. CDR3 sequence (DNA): TGTGCCAGCAGCCCATCGGGAAGGAACACTGAAGCTTTCTTT. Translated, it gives CASSPSGRNTEAFF.

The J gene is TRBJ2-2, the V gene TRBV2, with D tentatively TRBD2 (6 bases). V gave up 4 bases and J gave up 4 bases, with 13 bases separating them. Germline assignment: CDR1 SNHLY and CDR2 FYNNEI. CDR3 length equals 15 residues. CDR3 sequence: CASSAGRSGTGELFF. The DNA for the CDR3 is TGTGCCAGCAGTGCCGGGAGATCGGGCACCGGGGAGCTGTTTTTT.

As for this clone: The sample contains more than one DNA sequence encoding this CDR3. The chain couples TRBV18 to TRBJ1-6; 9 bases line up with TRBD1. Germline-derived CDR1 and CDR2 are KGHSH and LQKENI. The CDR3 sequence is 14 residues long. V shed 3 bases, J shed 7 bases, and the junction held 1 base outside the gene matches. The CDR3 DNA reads TGTGCCAGCTCACCGGGACAGGGAAATTCACCCCTCCACTTT. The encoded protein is CASSPGQGNSPLHF. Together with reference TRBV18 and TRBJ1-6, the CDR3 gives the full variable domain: NAGVMQNPRHLVRRRGQEARLRCSPMKGHSHVYWYRQLPEEGLKFMVYLQKENIIDESGMPKERFSAEFPKEGPSILRIQQVVRGDSAAYFCASSPGQGNSPLHFGNGTRLTVT.

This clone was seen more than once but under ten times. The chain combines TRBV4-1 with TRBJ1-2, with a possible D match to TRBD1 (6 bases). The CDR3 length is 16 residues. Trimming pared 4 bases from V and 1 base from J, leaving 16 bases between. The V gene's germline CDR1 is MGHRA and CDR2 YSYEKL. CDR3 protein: CASSLEGGQLNYGYTF. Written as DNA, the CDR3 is TGCGCCAGCAGCCTCGAGGGGGGGCAGCTTAACTATGGCTACACCTTC.

This CDR3 is CASSAMTAKLGYTF. CDR3 in DNA: TGTGCCAGCAGCGCGATGACAGCGAAATTAGGCTACACCTTC. V is TRBV7-2 and J is TRBJ1-2, with a tentative D call TRBD1 (5 bases). Per the germline V gene, CDR1 is SGHTA and CDR2 is FQGNSA. Trimming cost V 5 bases and J 8 bases, with 18 bases left between them. This CDR3 region has 14 residues.

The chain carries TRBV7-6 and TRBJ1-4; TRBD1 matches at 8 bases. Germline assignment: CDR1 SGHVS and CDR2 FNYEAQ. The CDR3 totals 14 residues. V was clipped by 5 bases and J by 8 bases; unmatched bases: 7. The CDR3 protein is CASSPGGNMEKLFF. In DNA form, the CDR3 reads TGTGCCAGCAGCCCAGGGGGCAATATGGAAAAACTGTTTTTT.

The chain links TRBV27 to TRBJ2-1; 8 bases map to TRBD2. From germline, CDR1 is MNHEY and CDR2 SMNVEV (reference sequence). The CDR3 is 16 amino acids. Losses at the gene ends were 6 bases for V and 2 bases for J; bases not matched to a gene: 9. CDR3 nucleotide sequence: TGTGCCAGCAGCTCGACTAGCGCGTTACCCTACAATGAGCAGTTCTTC. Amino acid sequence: CASSSTSALPYNEQFF.

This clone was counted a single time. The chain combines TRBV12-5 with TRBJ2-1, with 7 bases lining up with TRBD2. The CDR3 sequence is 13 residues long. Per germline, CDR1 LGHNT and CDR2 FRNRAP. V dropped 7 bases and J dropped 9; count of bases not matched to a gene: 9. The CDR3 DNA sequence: TGTGCTAGTGCGGGAGGAGGGCTCGCTGAGCAGTTCTTC. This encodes CASAGGGLAEQFF.

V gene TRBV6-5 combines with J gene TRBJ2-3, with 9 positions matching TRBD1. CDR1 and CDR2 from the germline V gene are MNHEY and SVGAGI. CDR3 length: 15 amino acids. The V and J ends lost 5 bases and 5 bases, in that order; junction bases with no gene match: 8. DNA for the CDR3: TGTGCCAGCAGTCGCCCGGGACAGGGAAGAGATACGCAGTATTTT. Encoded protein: CASSRPGQGRDTQYF.

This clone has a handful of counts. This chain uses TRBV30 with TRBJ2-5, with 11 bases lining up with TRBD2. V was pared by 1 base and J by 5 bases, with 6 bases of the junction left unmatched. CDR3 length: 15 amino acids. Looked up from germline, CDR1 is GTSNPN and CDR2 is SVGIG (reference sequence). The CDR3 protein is CAWSDSTSGKETQYF. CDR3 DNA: TGTGCCTGGAGTGACTCGACTAGCGGGAAGGAGACCCAGTACTTC.

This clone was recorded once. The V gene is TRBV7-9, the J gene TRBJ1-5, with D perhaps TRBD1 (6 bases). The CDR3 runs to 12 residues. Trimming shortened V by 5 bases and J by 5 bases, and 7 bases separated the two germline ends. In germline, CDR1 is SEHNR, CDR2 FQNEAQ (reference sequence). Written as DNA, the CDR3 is TGTGCCAGCAGCAGGACAGATCAGCCCCAGCATTTT. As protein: CASSRTDQPQHF.

The CDR3 sequence: CASRGFSASGGKETQYF. As DNA, the CDR3 is TGCGCCAGCAGGGGATTCTCGGCTAGCGGGGGGAAAGAGACCCAGTACTTC. V gene TRBV5-1 combines with J gene TRBJ2-5; TRBD2 aligns across 11 bases. Germline CDR1 reads SGHRS; CDR2 reads YFSETQ. The V segment lost 5 bases and the J segment 3 bases; nucleotides outside the gene matches: 12. The CDR3 extends over 17 amino acids.

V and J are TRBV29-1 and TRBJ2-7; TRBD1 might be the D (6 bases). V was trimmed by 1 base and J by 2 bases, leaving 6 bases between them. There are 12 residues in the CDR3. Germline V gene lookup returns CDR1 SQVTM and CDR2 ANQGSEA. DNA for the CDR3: TGCAGCGTTGAAGGGGACACCTACGAGCAGTACTTC. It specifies CSVEGDTYEQYF.

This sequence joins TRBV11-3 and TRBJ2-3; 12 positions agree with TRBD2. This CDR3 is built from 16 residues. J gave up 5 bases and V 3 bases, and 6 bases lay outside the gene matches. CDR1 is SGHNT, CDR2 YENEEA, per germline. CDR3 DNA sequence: TGTGCCAGCAGCTTGAAGACTAGCGGGAGTATAGATACGCAGTATTTT. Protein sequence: CASSLKTSGSIDTQYF.

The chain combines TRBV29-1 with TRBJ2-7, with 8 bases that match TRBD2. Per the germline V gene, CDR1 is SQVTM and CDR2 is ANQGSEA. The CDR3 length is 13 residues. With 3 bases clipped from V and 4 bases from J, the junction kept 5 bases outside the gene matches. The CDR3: CSVDGGDPYEQYF. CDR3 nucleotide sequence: TGCAGCGTTGACGGGGGGGACCCATACGAGCAGTACTTC.

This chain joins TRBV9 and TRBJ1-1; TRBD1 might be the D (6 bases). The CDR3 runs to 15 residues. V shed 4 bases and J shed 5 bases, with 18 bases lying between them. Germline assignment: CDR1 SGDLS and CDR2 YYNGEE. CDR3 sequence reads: CASSITTGPSTEAFF. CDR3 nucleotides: TGTGCCAGCAGCATAACTACAGGGCCGAGTACTGAAGCTTTCTTT.